Shown below are 32 T cell receptor beta chains from a single sample sequenced in a study of untreated major depressive disorder. TCRdb's table, derived via immunoSEQ multiplex PCR, lists solely in-frame clones and lacks some. The sample comprises about 21,000 clones, roughly 91% of which are singletons, and 0.4% to 0.6% rests with the top ten. The sequencing sample was made of CD4+ T cells from PBMCs. The source is a woman in her thirties or forties in good health.

The rearrangement uses TRBV21-1 and TRBJ2-7; TRBD2 was called by the table and not checked on the DNA. TRBV21-1 is listed as a pseudogene. This CDR3 has 18 amino acids. This CDR3 is CASSKRTSEGSSSYEQYF. Here the CDR3 DNA reads TGTGCCAGCAGCAAAAGGACTAGCGAAGGATCAAGCTCCTACGAGCAGTACTTC.

The chain joins TRBV2 to TRBJ2-7; D ambiguous. V lost 4 bases and J 9 bases, leaving 13 bases between the germline ends. The CDR3 is 12 residues long. CDR1 is SNHLY and CDR2 is FYNNEI in the germline V gene. The CDR3 DNA sequence: TGTGCCAGCAGTGCGAACCCGATACCGCAGTACTTC. It specifies CASSANPIPQYF.

This clone was counted between two and nine times. This sequence joins TRBV18 and TRBJ2-2, with a tentative D call TRBD2 (5 bases). V dropped 0 bases and J dropped 4 bases, with 6 bases sitting between them. Germline values: CDR1 KGHSH, CDR2 LQKENI. This CDR3 spans 14 amino acids. CDR3 nucleotides: TGTGCCAGCTCACCACCTGGGAGCACCGGGGAGCTGTTTTTT. This gives the protein CASSPPGSTGELFF.

This clone was recorded only once. V gene TRBV29-1 combines with J gene TRBJ2-2; D is uncertain. V was trimmed by 4 bases and J by 1 base, leaving 10 bases between them. The V gene's germline CDR1 is SQVTM and CDR2 ANQGSEA. The CDR3 is 14 residues long. CDR3 in DNA: TGCAGCGTTGGTCATTTATTGAACACCGGGGAGCTGTTTTTT. This encodes CSVGHLLNTGELFF.

The chain has TRBV5-1 and TRBJ2-3; D perhaps matches TRBD2 (6 bases). The ends were cut back, 7 bases at V and 0 bases at J, with 15 bases in the middle. Germline values: CDR1 SGHRS, CDR2 YFSETQ. The CDR3 is 15 amino acids. CDR3 protein: CASAWRVTSTDTQYF. The CDR3 nucleotides read TGCGCCAGCGCCTGGAGGGTCACCAGCACAGATACGCAGTATTTT.

The chain carries TRBV6-5 and TRBJ2-1; 7 positions agree with TRBD2. J was trimmed by 7 bases and V by 6 bases; bases with no gene match: 6. The CDR3 is 13 residues long. Germline CDR1 MNHEY, CDR2 SVGAGI. The CDR3 region is CASRGGPRNEQFF. Here the CDR3 DNA reads TGTGCCAGCAGGGGAGGGCCGCGGAATGAGCAGTTCTTC.

J is TRBJ2-7 and V is TRBV5-1; 7 bases are shared with TRBD2. Germline V CDR1 and CDR2: SGHRS, YFSETQ. This CDR3 comprises 17 residues. Germline trimming cut 1 base from V and 0 bases from J; bases unmatched to any gene: 10. This CDR3 reads CASSLTVAGPSSYEQYF. The CDR3 region has the DNA TGCGCCAGCAGCTTGACCGTAGCGGGCCCGAGCTCCTACGAGCAGTACTTC.

This clone appeared once. J is TRBJ2-3 and V is TRBV27; unclear D gene. CDR1 is MNHEY and CDR2 is SMNVEV in the germline V gene (reference sequence). The germline V and J ends were trimmed by 6 bases and 4 bases, with 14 bases remaining between them. CDR3 length: 14 residues. In nucleotides, the CDR3 is TGTGCCAGCAGCCTCCAAGTAAGCTCAGATACGCAGTATTTT. Its translation: CASSLQVSSDTQYF.

The rearrangement uses TRBV7-9 and TRBJ2-2, with no clear D. Per the germline V gene, CDR1 is SEHNR and CDR2 is FQNEAQ (reference sequence). The CDR3 totals 13 residues. The ends were cut back, 7 bases at V and 7 bases at J, with 13 bases in the middle. The CDR3 DNA is TGTGCCAGCACTTCCTGGCTAGGCGGGGAGCTGTTTTTT. Its protein is CASTSWLGGELFF.

The V and J genes are TRBV5-4 and TRBJ2-5; no firm D call. V was trimmed by 3 bases and J by 5 bases, leaving 5 bases between them. CDR3 size: 11 residues. Germline assignment: CDR1 SGHNT and CDR2 YYREEE (reference sequence). DNA for the CDR3: TGTGCCAGCAGCTCCATGGAGACCCAGTACTTC. The encoded protein is CASSSMETQYF.

The chain links TRBV15 to TRBJ1-5; D ambiguous. CDR1 and CDR2 from the germline V gene are LNHNV and YYDKDF (reference sequence). This CDR3 region has 12 residues. Trimming left V 1 base short and J 4 bases short, with 2 bases between. CDR3 in DNA: TGTGCCACCAGCAGAGGAAATCAGCCCCAGCATTTT. It encodes CATSRGNQPQHF.

The rearrangement links TRBV7-2 to TRBJ1-2, with 7 bases fitting TRBD1. The J segment lost 8 bases and the V segment lost 8 bases, leaving 8 bases of the junction unmatched. This CDR3 is 12 amino acids long. Germline V gives CDR1 SGHTA, CDR2 FQGNSA. The CDR3 loop reads CASGRRGLGYTF. The CDR3 DNA reads TGTGCCAGCGGAAGAAGGGGGCTCGGCTACACCTTC.

The chain has TRBV7-2 and TRBJ2-1; the match to TRBD2 covers 10 bases. There are 16 residues in the CDR3. The trim removed 2 bases at V and 8 bases at J, leaving 9 bases unmatched. Germline CDR1 reads SGHTA; CDR2 reads FQGNSA. CDR3 in DNA: TGTGCCAGCAGCTTACTAGCGGGAGACTTCCGAGATGAGCAGTTCTTC. This translates into CASSLLAGDFRDEQFF.

The chain links TRBV5-1 to TRBJ2-7; no definite D call. V dropped 2 bases and J dropped 3 bases, with 0 bases sitting between them. CDR1 is SGHRS, CDR2 YFSETQ, per germline. The CDR3 consists of 10 residues. The CDR3 loop reads CASSFYEQYV. In nucleotides, the CDR3 is TGCGCCAGCAGCTTCTACGAGCAGTACGTC.

The V call is TRBV5-1, the J call TRBJ1-2; perhaps TRBD1 as D (6 bases). The CDR3 is 15 residues long. CDR1 SGHRS and CDR2 YFSETQ come from the germline V gene. V was shortened by 5 bases and J by 5 bases, with 19 bases between the two germline ends. The CDR3 DNA follows: TGCGCCAGCAGAGAGGGGGGGTCTTCCCTTTATGGCTACACCTTC. This gives the protein CASREGGSSLYGYTF.

The V gene is TRBV2, the J gene TRBJ2-3; TRBD1 or TRBD2 may be the D gene (6 bases each). CDR1 and CDR2 (germline): SNHLY, FYNNEI. The ends were cut back, 7 bases at V and 0 bases at J, with 14 bases in the middle. This CDR3 region has 15 residues. The CDR3 nucleotides are TGTGCCAGCAAGGGGGTAGCGGCTAGCACAGATACGCAGTATTTT. This sequence encodes CASKGVAASTDTQYF.

J is TRBJ2-3 and V is TRBV9; TRBD2 matches at 14 bases. Germline assignment: CDR1 SGDLS and CDR2 YYNGEE. The CDR3 extends over 17 amino acids. J was trimmed by 4 bases and V by 4 bases; bases with no gene match: 8. Here the CDR3 DNA reads TGTGCCAGCAGCCCAGGACTAGCGGGAGGTAGCGCAGATACGCAGTATTTT. The encoded protein is CASSPGLAGGSADTQYF.

V gene TRBV19 combines with J gene TRBJ1-1; 7 nucleotides align to TRBD1. This CDR3 has 15 residues. J was trimmed by 0 bases and V by 4 bases; bases with no gene match: 5. Germline CDR1 and CDR2: LNHDA and SQIVND (reference sequence). The CDR3 bases are TGTGCCAGTAGTACGACCGGGACAGTGAACACTGAAGCTTTCTTT. The encoded protein is CASSTTGTVNTEAFF.

This chain connects TRBV10-3 to TRBJ1-2; possibly TRBD1 for D (5 bases). The CDR3 is made up of 14 amino acids. Germline CDR1 is ENHRY and CDR2 is SYGVKD. V lost 3 bases and J lost 7, with 15 bases in between. The CDR3 DNA sequence: TGTGCCATCAGTGAAAAAACAGGTACCGGTGGCTACACCTTC. Translation: CAISEKTGTGGYTF.

This clone turned up a few times. The rearrangement uses TRBV9 and TRBJ2-1, with 8 nucleotides matching TRBD2. J was trimmed by 5 bases and V by 3 bases; bases with no gene match: 7. The germline V gene has CDR1 SGDLS and CDR2 YYNGEE. The CDR3 spans 15 residues. The CDR3 nucleotides are TGTGCCAGCAGCGACCGACTAGCGATAAACAATGAGCAGTTCTTC. It is translated as CASSDRLAINNEQFF.

This clone has only one observation. V and J are TRBV5-1 and TRBJ1-3, with D uncertain. The CDR3 runs to 16 residues. Deletions cut 2 bases from V and 0 bases from J, with 12 bases between. Per the germline V gene, CDR1 is SGHRS and CDR2 is YFSETQ. The DNA of the CDR3 is TGCGCCAGCAGCTTAATGACACCCTCCTCTGGAAACACCATATATTTT. Its protein is CASSLMTPSSGNTIYF.

A single count supports this clone. The CDR3 region is CATGDRGGNEQYF. In DNA form, the CDR3 reads TGTGCCACCGGGGACAGGGGAGGTAACGAGCAGTACTTC. The chain couples TRBV2 to TRBJ2-7; 10 bases are a match to TRBD1. V was clipped by 10 bases and J by 5 bases; unmatched bases: 8. The CDR3 sequence is 13 residues long. CDR1 and CDR2 from the germline V gene are SNHLY and FYNNEI.

This chain links TRBV19 with TRBJ2-5, with unresolved D. The CDR3 consists of 11 residues. CDR1 LNHDA and CDR2 SQIVND come from the germline V gene (reference sequence). Trimming took 3 bases from V and 7 from J, leaving 6 bases between them. The CDR3 bases are TGTGCCAGTAGTATTGACGCGACCCAGTACTTC. It encodes CASSIDATQYF.

This chain uses TRBV27 with TRBJ1-1; 7 nucleotides match TRBD1. The CDR3 length is 15 residues. Germline V CDR1 and CDR2: MNHEY, SMNVEV (reference sequence). Unmatched junction bases numbered 9, after V lost 5 bases and J lost 3 bases. This CDR3 is CASSGTKGQHTEAFF. The CDR3 DNA reads TGTGCCAGCAGTGGGACCAAGGGACAGCACACTGAAGCTTTCTTT.

The chain combines TRBV9 with TRBJ1-3; TRBD1 matches at 8 bases. The CDR3 runs 15 residues. After removal of 3 bases from V and 3 bases from J, the junction contained 5 bases not matched to a gene. CDR1 is SGDLS, CDR2 YYNGEE, per germline. CDR3 sequence reads: CASSGPGTGGNTIYF. CDR3 coding DNA: TGTGCCAGCAGCGGACCCGGGACAGGTGGAAACACCATATATTTT.

The V call is TRBV15, the J call TRBJ2-1, with D tentatively TRBD2 (5 bases). Trimming removed 0 bases at V and 10 bases at J, with 10 bases between. Germline V lookup: CDR1 LNHNV, CDR2 YYDKDF (reference sequence). This CDR3 has 13 amino acids. The CDR3 region is CATSRDRAEEQFF. Written as DNA, the CDR3 is TGTGCCACCAGCAGAGATCGAGCGGAAGAGCAGTTCTTC.

The chain carries TRBV6-1 and TRBJ2-1; D gene ambiguous. The CDR3 has 12 amino acids. V lost 11 bases and J lost 6, with 14 bases in between. Germline V gene lookup returns CDR1 MNHNS and CDR2 SASEGT. CDR3 residues: CASRVGSNEQFF. The CDR3 region has the DNA TGTGCCTCTCGGGTGGGTTCCAATGAGCAGTTCTTC.

V gene TRBV25-1 combines with J gene TRBJ2-2; D is unclear. V was pared by 4 bases and J by 7 bases, with 7 bases between. Germline V CDR1 and CDR2: MGHDK, SYGVNS. This CDR3 region has 12 residues. CDR3 loop: CASSASVGELFF. The DNA of the CDR3 is TGTGCCAGCAGTGCTTCTGTCGGGGAGCTGTTTTTT.

This chain links TRBV2 with TRBJ2-1; TRBD2 matches at 11 bases. The CDR3 totals 15 residues. The V segment lost 6 bases and the J segment 2 bases; nucleotides outside the gene matches: 3. CDR1 and CDR2 from the germline V gene are SNHLY and FYNNEI. CDR3 sequence reads: CASSELAGAYNEQFF. DNA for the CDR3: TGTGCCAGCAGCGAACTAGCGGGGGCCTACAATGAGCAGTTCTTC.

This clone was seen more than once but under ten times. The genes are TRBV29-1 and TRBJ2-7; 7 nucleotides line up with TRBD1. Germline trimming cut 7 bases from V and 2 bases from J; bases unmatched to any gene: 5. The germline V gene encodes CDR1 SQVTM and CDR2 ANQGSEA. CDR3 size: 12 residues. The CDR3 nucleotides are TGCAGCGCCCGGACAGGCCCCTACGAGCAGTACTTC. Translating gives CSARTGPYEQYF.

This chain uses TRBV14 with TRBJ2-7; D possibly uses TRBD1 or TRBD2 (5 bases each). Germline CDR1 reads SGHDN; CDR2 reads FVKESK. The CDR3 totals 13 residues. The V gene lost 1 base and the J gene lost 4 bases, with 8 bases spanning the gap. This CDR3 reads CASSQVGRYEQYV. CDR3 bases: TGTGCCAGCAGCCAAGTGGGACGTTACGAGCAGTACGTC.

The rearrangement links TRBV2 to TRBJ1-6; D ambiguous. Between the trimmed V and J ends, which lost 6 bases and 0 bases, there was a span of 3 bases. Germline CDR1 is SNHLY and CDR2 is FYNNEI. The CDR3 covers 13 residues. CDR3 coding DNA: TGTGCCAGCAGCCTCTCCTATAATTCACCCCTCCACTTT. As protein: CASSLSYNSPLHF.